This TCR beta chain was profiled in a study of vaccination effects on CD4 cells after COVID-19 (dated by TCRdb to 2022 to 2024). Background on the whole study: Post-vaccine samples across the study were collected a median of 72 days after the second dose, with a range of 14 to 241. SARS-CoV-2 spike-specific CD4+ TCR repertoires from before and after mRNA vaccination were compared in COVID-19 convalescent patients and in infection-naive vaccine recipients. A total of 9 to 11 COVID-19 convalescent patients and a handful of SARS-CoV-2-naive healthy vaccine recipients were included in the full study. The Oncomine TCR Beta short-read assay on an Illumina iSeq 100 was used to sequence cultures from other donors in the study. Study-wide conclusions, independent of this receptor: Marked clonal contraction was observed in both infection-induced and vaccine-induced clones at late post-vaccination timepoints, consistent with waning T cell responses. Only a small number of convalescent patients were included, and no early post-infection timepoints were available, which limited the study. In healthy vaccine recipients, vaccine-induced clones were almost all SARS-CoV-2 mono-reactive, with only 1 of 255 being cross-reactive with common cold coronaviruses.

The library was made by the immunoSEQ multiplex PCR assay. DNA from the cultured and isolated CD4+ T cells underwent TCR beta CDR3 sequencing. Under the source paper's analysis protocol: The analysis removed non-productive TCR sequences, trimmed reads to the CDR3 region, and retained only CDR3s that were 7 or more amino acids long. Antigen-specific clonotypes were identified with the MANAFEST web app by comparing expansion in peptide wells against reference cultures. For clones to be considered positive, expansion at FDR<0.05 versus reference and all other wells, an odds ratio above 5, and a frequency above 0.1% in two replicate wells were required. Clonotypes significantly expanded in SARS-CoV-2 spike wells and in at least one common cold coronavirus spike condition were defined as cross-reactive. CDR3 similarity was assessed by Levenshtein distance using the stringdist R package, and unrooted trees were constructed with ape in R 3.6.1. Sourced from immuneACCESS, this table was stored by TCRdb with only in-frame sequences that have V and J called. A share of the clones is absent; for the studies checked, an unresolved V gene accounts for under half, and the remainder has no known explanation. Clone size and the V and J calls come from that table; the DNA yielded D and trimming. The sample yields under 85,000 clones; under 85% were counted once. Clones ranked in the top ten supply more than 1% of the sample.

The germline V gene encodes CDR1 WNHNN and CDR2 SYGVQD (reference sequence). Taken from cysteine to phenylalanine, the CDR3 has 11 residues. CDR3 DNA only is kept here, 33 bases in frame from base 1. V and J are truncated by 2 bases and 8 bases respectively, leaving an intervening sequence of 6 bases. In the ViraFEST assay, PBMC were stimulated with viral peptide pools, and antigen-specific CD4+ T cell clonotypes were then identified by expansion using TCR sequencing. After more than nine days of culture, CD4+ T cells were isolated with the EasySep CD4+ T cell isolation kit. Two doses of either the BNT162b2 or the mRNA-1273 mRNA SARS-CoV-2 vaccine were administered to participants. Healthy vaccine recipients had no prior SARS-CoV-2 infection, confirmed by negative nucleocapsid antibodies before and after vaccination. Roughly 2.1 million PBMC per well were cultured in IMDM with roughly 5% human AB serum, 8.5 to 10 IU/ml IL-2 and gentamicin, plus 10 ug/ml peptides. Half of the culture medium was replaced with fresh IL-2-containing medium on days 3 and 7. Unless noted otherwise, every peptide stimulation condition was cultured in triplicate wells. PBMC were separated from whole blood using Ficoll-Paque Plus gradient centrifugation and were then either cryopreserved at -140C or used fresh. Overlapping peptide pools spanned the spike proteins of SARS-CoV-2 and the common cold coronaviruses HCoV-NL63, HCoV-OC43 and HCoV-229E. Genomic DNA was extracted from cultured CD4+ T cells with the QIAamp micro DNA kit.

The sample holds a few counts of this clone. The antigen it recognizes is unknown. Base-call qualities are not available, and no considerably larger clone is one nucleotide away. The input for sequencing was CD4+ T cells from PBMCs cultured with HCoV-OC43 spike peptides, taken after COVID-19 vaccination. Taken with the paper, the label for cell subset or site translates to: HCoV-OC43 spike overlapping peptide pool stimulation. The origin of this receptor is a human donor who received a COVID-19 vaccine. The rearranged segments are TRBV10-1 and TRBJ1-2, with the D gene not clear enough to name. DNA sequence: TGCGCCAGCAGTGAGAGCAGGGGCTACACCTTC. The resulting protein is CASSESRGYTF.